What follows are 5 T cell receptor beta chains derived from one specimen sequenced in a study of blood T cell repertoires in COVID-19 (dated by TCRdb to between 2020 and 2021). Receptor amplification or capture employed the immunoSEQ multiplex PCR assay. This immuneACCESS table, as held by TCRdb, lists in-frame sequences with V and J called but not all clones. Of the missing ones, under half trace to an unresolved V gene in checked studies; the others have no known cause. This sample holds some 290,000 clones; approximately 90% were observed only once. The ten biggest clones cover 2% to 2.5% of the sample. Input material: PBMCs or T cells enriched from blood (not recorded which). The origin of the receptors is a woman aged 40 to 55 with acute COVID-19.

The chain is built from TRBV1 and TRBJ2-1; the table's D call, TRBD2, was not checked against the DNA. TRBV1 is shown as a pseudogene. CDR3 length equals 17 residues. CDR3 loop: CTSSHQVQSGDYNEQFF. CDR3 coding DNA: TGCACCAGCAGCCATCAAGTCCAAAGCGGGGACTACAATGAGCAGTTCTTC.

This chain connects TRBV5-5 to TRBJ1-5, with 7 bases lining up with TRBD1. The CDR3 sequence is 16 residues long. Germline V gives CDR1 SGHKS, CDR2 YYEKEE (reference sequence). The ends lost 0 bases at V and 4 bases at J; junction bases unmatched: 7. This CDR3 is CASSLGTGQKNQPQHF. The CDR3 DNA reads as TGTGCCAGCAGCTTGGGGACAGGACAGAAAAATCAGCCCCAGCATTTT. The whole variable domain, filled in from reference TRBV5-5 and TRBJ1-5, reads DAGVTQSPTHLIKTRGQQVTLRCSPISGHKSVSWYQQVLGQGPQFIFQYYEKEERGRGNFPDRFSARQFPNYSSELNVNALLLGDSALYLCASSLGTGQKNQPQHFGDGTRLSIL.

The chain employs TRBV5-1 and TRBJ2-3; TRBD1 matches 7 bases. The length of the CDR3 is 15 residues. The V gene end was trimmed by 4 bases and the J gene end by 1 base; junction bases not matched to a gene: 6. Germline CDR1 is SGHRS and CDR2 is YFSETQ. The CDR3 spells CASSLDRPGTDTQYF. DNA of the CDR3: TGCGCCAGCAGCCTGGACAGGCCAGGCACAGATACGCAGTATTTT.

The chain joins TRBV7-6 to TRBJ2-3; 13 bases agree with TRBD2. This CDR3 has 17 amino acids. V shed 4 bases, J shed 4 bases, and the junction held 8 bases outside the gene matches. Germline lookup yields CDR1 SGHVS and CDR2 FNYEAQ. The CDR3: CASSSGLAGARADTQYF. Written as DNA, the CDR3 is TGTGCCAGCAGCTCTGGACTAGCGGGGGCAAGGGCAGATACGCAGTATTTT.

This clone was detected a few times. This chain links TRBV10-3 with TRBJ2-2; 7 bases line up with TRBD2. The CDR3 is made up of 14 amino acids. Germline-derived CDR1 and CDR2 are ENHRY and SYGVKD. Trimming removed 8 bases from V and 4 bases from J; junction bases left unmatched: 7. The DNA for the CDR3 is TGTGCCATCCTCGGGAGGTTAGGCACCGGGGAGCTGTTTTTT. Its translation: CAILGRLGTGELFF.